This T cell receptor (beta chain) derives from a study of T cell responses to AZD1222 COVID-19 vaccine. TCRdb's table, derived via immunoSEQ multiplex PCR, lists solely in-frame clones and lacks some. Counted here are roughly 100,000 clones, 90% occurring once; the ten biggest clones make up 4% to 5.5%. The CDR3 loop spans 14 amino acids. V lost 3 bases and J 7 bases, leaving 14 bases between the germline ends. CDR1 and CDR2 from the germline V gene are SGHDT and YYEEEE. Here the sequenced sample was peripheral blood, taken on day 0 of AZD1222 vaccination. The V and J genes are TRBV5-6 and TRBJ1-5, with D tentatively TRBD1 (6 bases). The sequence came from an adult in good health. The CDR3 region is CASSSGIQGQPQHF. The CDR3 DNA reads as TGTGCCAGCAGCTCCGGGATCCAGGGGCAGCCCCAGCATTTT.